These T cell receptor beta chains were read from a single sample in a study of cytomegalovirus exposure and HLA in healthy donors. Profiled with immunoSEQ multiplex PCR; TCRdb holds only in-frame clones, not every one. This table has about 140,000 clones, approximately 78% appearing once. Material for sequencing was PBMCs. These receptors were obtained from a female donor in good health and CMV-seronegative. CDR3s include the opening cysteine and the closing phenylalanine or tryptophan. The D gene is left open where the match is weak. Size is stated for part of the rows, as once, few or many counts, or as a class when the clone is expanded.

d_call	j_call	clone_size	v_call	cdr3_aa	cdr3_nt
TRBD1	TRBJ2-3	-	TRBV29-1	CSVRGQGVGTDTQYF	TGCAGCGTGAGGGGACAGGGAGTGGGCACAGATACGCAGTATTTT
TRBD1	TRBJ1-5	-	TRBV5-1	CASSPGQGKGQPQHF	TGCGCCAGCAGCCCGGGACAGGGGAAGGGTCAGCCCCAGCATTTT
-	TRBJ2-3	-	TRBV9	CASSFRGRSGTDTQYF	TGTGCCAGCAGCTTCAGAGGGCGGTCTGGCACAGATACGCAGTATTTT
-	TRBJ2-5	-	TRBV2	CASSTQGKETQYF	TGTGCCAGCAGTACACAGGGAAAGGAGACCCAGTACTTC
TRBD2	TRBJ2-5	once	TRBV6-1	CASTAGGPETQYF	TGTGCCAGCACAGCGGGGGGGCCAGAGACCCAGTACTTC
TRBD2	TRBJ2-7	-	TRBV11-2	CASSSGLAWGRSSYEQYF	TGTGCCAGCAGCAGCGGACTAGCGTGGGGTAGGTCCTCCTACGAGCAGTACTTC
TRBD1	TRBJ2-3	few	TRBV5-1	CASGEGQGATDTQYF	TGCGCCAGCGGGGAGGGACAGGGGGCAACAGATACGCAGTATTTT
-	TRBJ1-4	few	TRBV4-2	CASSQESRLEKLFF	TGTGCCAGCAGCCAAGAGTCCCGGTTAGAAAAACTGTTTTTT
-	TRBJ1-3	-	TRBV28	CASRSGTLFSGNTIYF	TGTGCCAGCAGGTCCGGGACACTTTTTTCGGGAAACACCATATATTTT
TRBD2	TRBJ2-7	once	TRBV5-1	CASSSAASGGTYEQYF	TGCGCCAGCAGCTCTGCCGCTAGCGGGGGGACCTACGAGCAGTACTTC
-	TRBJ1-1	-	TRBV11-1	CASSSKLRGPSCEAFF	TGTGCCAGCAGCTCCAAGTTACGAGGGCCATCCTGTGAAGCTTTCTTT
TRBD1	TRBJ2-2	-	TRBV5-6	CASSRLDRGRPGELFF	TGTGCCAGCAGCCGCCTCGACAGGGGGCGCCCCGGGGAGCTGTTTTTT
TRBD1	TRBJ1-4	-	TRBV7-9	CASSSGQPNMNEKLFF	TGTGCCAGCAGCTCGGGACAGCCAAACATGAATGAAAAACTGTTTTTT
TRBD2	TRBJ2-3	-	TRBV19	CASSIPAGGSADTQYF	TGTGCCAGTAGTATTCCGGCGGGGGGATCAGCAGATACGCAGTATTTT
-	TRBJ1-2	once	TRBV2	CASRGDRPSANYGYTF	TGTGCCAGCAGGGGCGACAGGCCGTCTGCTAACTATGGCTACACCTTC
TRBD1	TRBJ1-4	-	TRBV28	CASSPGGAGGRKLFF	TGTGCCAGCAGCCCTGGGGGGGCAGGGGGCCGAAAACTGTTTTTT
-	TRBJ2-7	-	TRBV6-1	CASRGQNSYEQYF	TGTGCCAGCAGAGGACAGAACTCCTACGAGCAGTACTTC
TRBD1	TRBJ1-1	few	TRBV2	CASSVGQGSLGEAFF	TGTGCCAGCAGTGTTGGACAGGGTAGTCTGGGTGAAGCTTTCTTT
TRBD2	TRBJ2-3	-	TRBV19	CASKVTSGYTDTQYF	TGTGCCAGTAAAGTAACTAGCGGATACACAGATACGCAGTATTTT
-	TRBJ2-7	-	TRBV2	CASSVGRVVEQYF	TGTGCCAGCAGTGTTGGCAGGGTGGTTGAGCAGTACTTC
-	TRBJ2-3	-	TRBV27	CASSFIIRGKTDTQYF	TGTGCCAGCAGTTTCATAATAAGGGGGAAGACAGATACGCAGTATTTT
-	TRBJ2-7	-	TRBV6-5	CASSYRGYEQYF	TGTGCCAGCAGTTACAGGGGCTACGAGCAGTACTTC
TRBD2	TRBJ2-1	-	TRBV7-9	CSSSLGVAGGYNEQFF	TGTTCCAGCAGCTTAGGGGTAGCGGGAGGCTACAATGAGCAGTTCTTC
TRBD2	TRBJ2-2	-	TRBV25-1	CASRNSGRGTGELFF	TGTGCCAGCAGGAATAGCGGGAGGGGCACCGGGGAGCTGTTTTTT
-	TRBJ1-5	-	TRBV4-1	CASSQVDTRRRQPQHF	TGCGCCAGCAGCCAAGTAGACACCCGGAGGCGTCAGCCCCAGCATTTT
-	TRBJ2-1	few	TRBV5-1	CASSRLRDTLPSEQFF	TGCGCCAGCAGCCGTCTACGGGACACCTTACCTTCGGAGCAGTTCTTC
-	TRBJ2-7	-	TRBV7-2	CASSPTLTHYEQYF	TGTGCCAGCAGCCCCACCCTAACCCACTACGAGCAGTACTTC
-	TRBJ1-4	-	TRBV10-3	CAISDTPAGEKLFF	TGTGCCATCAGTGACACCCCTGCCGGTGAAAAACTGTTTTTT
-	TRBJ2-1	-	TRBV25-1	CASRAEYGVGYNEQFF	TGTGCCAGCAGGGCGGAATACGGGGTGGGTTACAATGAGCAGTTCTTC
TRBD1	TRBJ2-7	-	TRBV28	CASSLRSRDRGPNEQYF	TGTGCCAGCAGTCTCCGAAGCCGGGACAGGGGGCCTAACGAGCAGTACTTC
-	TRBJ2-7	few	TRBV29-1	CSVGSRETFSYEQYF	TGCAGCGTCGGTTCACGAGAAACGTTCTCCTACGAGCAGTACTTC
TRBD1	TRBJ2-2	-	TRBV6-5	CASSQQGSGELFF	TGTGCCAGCAGTCAACAGGGGAGCGGGGAGCTGTTTTTT
TRBD2	TRBJ2-1	-	TRBV5-1	CASSTGLENNEQFF	TGCGCCAGCAGCACCGGACTAGAAAACAATGAGCAGTTCTTC
-	TRBJ1-4	few	TRBV6-5	CAKSGENEKLFF	TGTGCCAAATCGGGGGAGAATGAAAAACTGTTTTTT
-	TRBJ2-5	-	TRBV7-9	CASSLQGTWETQYF	TGTGCCAGCAGCTTGCAGGGTACTTGGGAGACCCAGTACTTC
-	TRBJ2-3	-	TRBV6-1	CASSGPAVRSDTQYF	TGTGCCAGCAGTGGACCAGCGGTGCGTAGTGATACGCAGTATTTT
-	TRBJ1-6	once	TRBV5-1	CASSLGAGRTNSPLHF	TGCGCCAGCAGCTTGGGGGCGGGTAGGACTAATTCACCCCTCCACTTT
TRBD1	TRBJ2-3	-	TRBV4-1	CASSQGPGTGVNTQYF	TGCGCCAGCAGCCAAGGTCCCGGGACAGGGGTGAATACGCAGTATTTT
TRBD1	TRBJ1-2	-	TRBV20-1	CSANRQGGYTF	TGCAGTGCTAACCGACAGGGCGGCTACACCTTC
-	TRBJ1-2	-	TRBV5-6	CASSLAAAKTNYGYTF	TGTGCCAGCAGCTTGGCGGCAGCGAAGACTAACTATGGCTACACCTTC
-	TRBJ2-1	-	TRBV19	CASSRYGATGDYFNEQFF	TGTGCCAGTAGCCGGTATGGGGCGACAGGGGACTACTTCAATGAGCAGTTCTTC
TRBD1	TRBJ2-7	-	TRBV2	CAGGQGVWEQYF	TGTGCCGGAGGACAGGGTGTATGGGAGCAGTACTTC